Presented here are 4 T cell receptor beta chains from one specimen sequenced in a study of Ad26.COV2.S vaccination and SARS-CoV-2 variants. Treatment noted: around 19 received Ad26.COV2.S at low or high dose, single or two shots; roughly five received placebo; per-sample allocation not given. Samples analyzed were those drawn on day 63 after the first vaccine or placebo injection. Assay: immunoSEQ multiplex PCR; the TCRdb copy retains only in-frame clones and omits some. Of 510,000 or so clones listed, around nine tenths were seen once; the top ten hold 9.5% to 15%. The sample here was peripheral blood, taken in a trial of Ad26.COV2.S vaccine versus placebo. These receptors were obtained from a person aged 18-65 years who received the Ad26.COV2.S COVID-19 vaccine or a placebo.

This clone was found a few times. The gene calls are TRBV27 and TRBJ1-5; D remains ambiguous. The CDR3 has 13 residues. CDR1 is MNHEY, CDR2 SMNVEV, per germline (reference sequence). V lost 3 bases to trimming and J lost 4 bases, with 7 bases between them. CDR3 region: CASSLRVNQPQHF. The DNA for the CDR3 is TGTGCCAGCAGTTTGAGGGTGAATCAGCCCCAGCATTTT.

This clone was observed once. The chain joins TRBV29-1 to TRBJ2-5; D is perhaps TRBD1 (6 bases). The CDR3 has 12 residues. Germline V CDR1 and CDR2: SQVTM, ANQGSEA. Trimming left V 4 bases short and J 4 bases short, with 10 bases between. The CDR3 is CSVVWGRETQYF. The DNA for the CDR3 is TGCAGCGTTGTCTGGGGGCGAGAGACCCAGTACTTC. The whole variable domain, filled in from reference TRBV29-1 and TRBJ2-5, reads SAVISQKPSRDICQRGTSLTIQCQVDSQVTMMFWYRQQPGQSLTLIATANQGSEATYESGFVIDKFPISRPNLTFSTLTVSNMSPEDSSIYLCSVVWGRETQYFGPGTRLLVL.

The chain uses TRBV5-5 and TRBJ2-5; 7 nucleotides line up with TRBD2. The V segment lost 2 bases and the J segment 4 bases; nucleotides outside the gene matches: 14. The CDR3 consists of 17 residues. The germline V gene has CDR1 SGHKS and CDR2 YYEKEE (reference sequence). CDR3 region: CASSFSFGGGPGETQYF. The DNA for the CDR3 is TGTGCCAGCAGCTTCTCCTTTGGGGGAGGGCCGGGAGAGACCCAGTACTTC.

This chain joins TRBV28 and TRBJ1-5; a weak D match, TRBD1 (6 bases). V lost 6 bases and J 0 bases, leaving 15 bases between the germline ends. The V gene's germline CDR1 is MDHEN and CDR2 SYDVKM. This CDR3 is 16 amino acids long. In DNA, the CDR3 is TGTGCCAGCAGGCTCCCGGGACATAATAGCAATCAGCCCCAGCATTTT. Translation: CASRLPGHNSNQPQHF.